These 25 T cell receptor beta chains originate from one sample sequenced in a study of T cells expressing NK-cell markers. TCRdb re-called the 5' RACE reads; one entry per CDR3 protein, DNA not given. The sample holds about 460,000 distinct CDR3 sequences. The source material was blood T cells: a sorted CD56 or NKG2C T cell subset, CD4+ or CD8+ T cells, or bulk PBMC T cells (not recorded which). All receptors come from a woman aged 50 to 60 in good health.

This chain joins TRBV5-1 and TRBJ1-6. The CDR3 loop spans 13 amino acids. In germline, CDR1 is SGHRS, CDR2 YFSETQ. The chain's CDR3 is CASSLGDYSPLHF.

The V gene is TRBV6-2 or TRBV6-3, the J gene TRBJ1-1; TCRdb's assignment of TRBD1 cannot be checked, as there is no DNA. The CDR3 covers 11 residues. Germline CDR1 is MNHEY and CDR2 is SVGEGT. Here the CDR3 reads CASSDGGEAFF.

CDR3 sequence: CAITDVYPYEQYF. The chain joins TRBV10-3 to TRBJ2-7. There are 13 residues in the CDR3. The germline CDR1 and CDR2 sequences are ENHRY and SYGVKD.

This chain connects TRBV7-2 to TRBJ2-7; TCRdb calls TRBD2, which cannot be checked without DNA. This CDR3 spans 17 amino acids. Germline CDR1 reads SGHTA; CDR2 reads FQGNSA. CDR3 region: CASSLEGGTSVSYEQYF.

The chain employs TRBV24-1 and TRBJ1-1; TCRdb designates TRBD1, a call that cannot be tested without DNA. Germline CDR1 KGHDR, CDR2 SFDVKD. The CDR3 runs to 13 residues. This CDR3 reads CATSDGTNTEAFF.

The chain combines TRBV15 with TRBJ2-3; no DNA is available, so the TRBD2 call from TCRdb remains unchecked. In germline, CDR1 is LNHNV, CDR2 YYDKDF (reference sequence). CDR3 length: 16 amino acids. CDR3 loop: CATSRPTGPNTDTQYF.

The chain combines TRBV12-5 with TRBJ2-1; checking the TCRdb D call of TRBD1 is not possible without DNA. The length of the CDR3 is 17 residues. Germline-derived CDR1 and CDR2 are LGHNT and FRNRAP. CDR3 residues: CASGPPLRASDFNEQFF.

V usage is TRBV19 and J usage is TRBJ2-5; as DNA is missing, the TRBD2 call by TCRdb cannot be tested. This CDR3 has 15 amino acids. CDR1 is LNHDA and CDR2 is SQIVND in the germline V gene (reference sequence). The CDR3 protein is CASSIGLAARETQYF. The complete variable domain, with remaining parts taken from reference TRBV19 and TRBJ2-5, reads DGGITQSPKYLFRKEGQNVTLSCEQNLNHDAMYWYRQDPGQGLRLIYYSQIVNDFQKGDIAEGYSVSREKKESFPLTVTSAQKNPTAFYLCASSIGLAARETQYFGPGTRLLVL.

CDR3 residues: CASSLIDGIGGELFF. The chain links TRBV11-3 to TRBJ2-2; TCRdb proposes TRBD1, but this gene call is untestable without DNA. The CDR3 spans 15 residues. CDR1 is SGHNT and CDR2 is YENEEA in the germline V gene.

The rearrangement joins TRBV12-3 or TRBV12-4 to TRBJ2-5; lacking DNA, the TRBD2 call made by TCRdb goes unchecked. The CDR3 loop spans 16 amino acids. CDR3 amino acids: CASSPLSGRASETQYF.

J is TRBJ2-1 and V is TRBV19; with no DNA, the TCRdb D assignment of TRBD2 cannot be verified. The CDR3 is 19 residues long. Per the germline V gene, CDR1 is LNHDA and CDR2 is SQIVND (reference sequence). The CDR3 loop reads CASQHGRWRAKRIYNEQFF. Drawing the rest from reference TRBV19 and TRBJ2-1, the complete variable domain is DGGITQSPKYLFRKEGQNVTLSCEQNLNHDAMYWYRQDPGQGLRLIYYSQIVNDFQKGDIAEGYSVSREKKESFPLTVTSAQKNPTAFYLCASQHGRWRAKRIYNEQFFGPGTRLTVL.

CDR3 region: CASSVRGGNQPQHF. V gene TRBV2 combines with J gene TRBJ1-5; no DNA is available, so the TRBD1 call from TCRdb remains unchecked. The CDR3 is made up of 14 amino acids. Germline V gene sequence: CDR1 SNHLY, CDR2 FYNNEI.

This chain's CDR3 is CAWSRQGFYEQYF. The chain combines TRBV30 with TRBJ2-7; checking the TCRdb D call of TRBD1 is not possible without DNA. The CDR3 covers 13 residues. Germline V CDR1 and CDR2: GTSNPN, SVGIG (reference sequence).

The chain has TRBV6-1 and TRBJ1-3. The V gene's germline CDR1 is MNHNS and CDR2 SASEGT. This CDR3 is 12 amino acids long. The CDR3 protein is CATTLAGNTIYF.

V usage is TRBV30 and J usage is TRBJ2-3. The germline V gene encodes CDR1 GTSNPN and CDR2 SVGIG (reference sequence). This CDR3 has 13 amino acids. The CDR3 is CAWSPRMADTQYF. Using reference TRBV30 and TRBJ2-3 for the parts outside the CDR3, the full variable domain is SQTIHQWPATLVQPVGSPLSLECTVEGTSNPNLYWYRQAAGRGLQLLFYSVGIGQISSEVPQNLSASRPQDRQFILSSKKLLLSDSGFYLCAWSPRMADTQYFGPGTRLTVL.

The chain combines TRBV30 with TRBJ2-3; TCRdb's D gene call, TRBD1, goes unchecked for lack of DNA. CDR3 length: 14 residues. Germline V gene lookup returns CDR1 GTSNPN and CDR2 SVGIG (reference sequence). Here the CDR3 reads CAWVGQRHTDTQYF.

This chain connects TRBV20-1 to TRBJ2-2; TCRdb's D call, TRBD1, is unchecked because there is no DNA. The germline gives CDR1 DFQATT, CDR2 SNEGSKA (reference sequence). This CDR3 is 17 amino acids long. The CDR3: CSARGFGKKLNTGELFF.

The chain joins TRBV4-2 to TRBJ1-5; TCRdb's D call of TRBD1 is untestable without DNA. CDR3 length equals 15 residues. The germline CDR1 and CDR2 sequences are LGHNA and YNFKEQ. CDR3 in amino acids: CASSQVGGLDQPQHF.

V and J are TRBV2 and TRBJ1-4. There are 14 residues in the CDR3. Germline V gene sequence: CDR1 SNHLY, CDR2 FYNNEI. Here the CDR3 reads CASSGGLKDEKLFF.

V usage is TRBV12-3 or TRBV12-4 and J usage is TRBJ1-4. The CDR3 totals 14 residues. The CDR3 protein is CASSYAGSNEKLFF.

The V call is TRBV10-1, the J call TRBJ2-5; there is no DNA to check the TCRdb D call of TRBD1. The CDR3 runs to 15 residues. Germline V CDR1 and CDR2: WNHNN, SYGVQD (reference sequence). CDR3 sequence: CASSDRDRELETQYF.

V usage is TRBV9 and J usage is TRBJ1-2. The CDR3 runs to 15 residues. The germline CDR1 and CDR2 sequences are SGDLS and YYNGEE. This CDR3 reads CASSVGGRVNYGYTF.

The chain uses TRBV27 and TRBJ2-1; TCRdb gives TRBD1 as the D gene, but with no DNA this cannot be confirmed. Germline V gene data show CDR1 as MNHEY and CDR2 as SMNVEV (reference sequence). CDR3 length: 14 amino acids. The CDR3 is CAVPGRPSYNEQFF.

The chain joins TRBV5-1 to TRBJ2-1; TCRdb's D gene call, TRBD2, goes unchecked for lack of DNA. This CDR3 has 17 amino acids. From germline, CDR1 is SGHRS and CDR2 YFSETQ. This chain's CDR3 is CASSLAGVGLVDHEQFF.

V gene TRBV7-8 combines with J gene TRBJ2-7; lacking DNA, the TRBD1 call made by TCRdb goes unchecked. This CDR3 contains 14 residues. The V gene's germline CDR1 is SGHVS and CDR2 FQNEAQ. The CDR3 reads CASSLGGLGDAQYF. The variable domain in full, completed from reference TRBV7-8 and TRBJ2-7, reads GAGVSQSPRYKVAKRGQDVALRCDPISGHVSLFWYQQALGQGPEFLTYFQNEAQLDKSGLPSDRFFAERPEGSVSTLKIQRTQQEDSAVYLCASSLGGLGDAQYFGPGTRLTVT.